The rows below give T cell receptor beta chains drawn from one sample of a study of PD-1 blockade in classical Hodgkin lymphoma. This table comes from immunoSEQ multiplex PCR, and its TCRdb copy is limited to in-frame clones, with some not included. This sample has fewer than 65,000 clones, with roughly nine tenths found just once. Sequenced here: peripheral blood mononuclear cells (PBMCs), sampled at baseline. The receptors here all came from a human donor with classical Hodgkin lymphoma. Each CDR3 is given with its conserved first and last residue. The order of the fields is J gene, V gene, clone size, D gene, CDR3 DNA, CDR3 protein. The D gene is left open where the match is weak. Only part of the rows carry a size: once, few, many, or a class if the clone is expanded.

J gene: TRBJ1-5
V gene: TRBV5-1
clone size: -
D gene: -
CDR3 DNA: TGCGCCAGCAGCCAGGGGACCAATCAGCCCCAGCATTTT
CDR3 protein: CASSQGTNQPQHF

J gene: TRBJ1-1
V gene: TRBV27
clone size: -
D gene: TRBD1
CDR3 DNA: TGTGCCAGCAGTGAGTACAGGGGGCTGAACACTGAAGCTTTCTTT
CDR3 protein: CASSEYRGLNTEAFF

J gene: TRBJ2-7
V gene: TRBV28
clone size: -
D gene: -
CDR3 DNA: TGTGCCAGCAGTTTCAGGGGAGCAGGGGCCTACGAGCAGTACTTC
CDR3 protein: CASSFRGAGAYEQYF

J gene: TRBJ2-5
V gene: TRBV5-1
clone size: -
D gene: -
CDR3 DNA: TGCGCCAGCAGCTTGGGCCAGGGTTACCAAGAGACCCAGTACTTC
CDR3 protein: CASSLGQGYQETQYF

J gene: TRBJ1-4
V gene: TRBV28
clone size: -
D gene: -
CDR3 DNA: TGTGCCAGCAGTCCCGCGGCAGGGCAGAATGAAAAACTGTTTTTT
CDR3 protein: CASSPAAGQNEKLFF

J gene: TRBJ1-1
V gene: TRBV5-1
clone size: -
D gene: TRBD1
CDR3 DNA: TGCGCCAGCAGCTGGGGGACAGGGGAAACCACTGAAGCTTTCTTT
CDR3 protein: CASSWGTGETTEAFF

J gene: TRBJ2-3
V gene: TRBV18
clone size: -
D gene: TRBD2
CDR3 DNA: TGTGCCAGCTCACCCCCCCTAGCGGGAGGTTCCGAAAGAGCGCAGTATTTT
CDR3 protein: CASSPPLAGGSERAQYF

J gene: TRBJ1-5
V gene: TRBV7-9
clone size: -
D gene: -
CDR3 DNA: TGTGCCAGCAGCCCCGGACCGCTCAATCAGCCCCAGCATTTT
CDR3 protein: CASSPGPLNQPQHF

J gene: TRBJ2-3
V gene: TRBV6-5
clone size: -
D gene: -
CDR3 DNA: TGTGCCAGCAGTTACTCGGGGGGGACAGTCCCAGATACGCAGTATTTT
CDR3 protein: CASSYSGGTVPDTQYF

J gene: TRBJ2-2
V gene: TRBV7-7
clone size: -
D gene: TRBD2
CDR3 DNA: TGTGCCAGCAGCTTAGCTAGCCGGACTAGCGGGAGATCCGGGGAGCTGGTTTTT
CDR3 protein: CASSLASRTSGRSGELVF

J gene: TRBJ2-7
V gene: TRBV2
clone size: -
D gene: -
CDR3 DNA: TGTGCCAGCAGTGAATTGGGGGCGGTCTACGAGCAGTACTTC
CDR3 protein: CASSELGAVYEQYF

J gene: TRBJ1-5
V gene: TRBV5-8
clone size: -
D gene: TRBD1
CDR3 DNA: TGTGCCAGCAGCCGGACAGGGGGTCAATGGAGGGTTCAGCCCCAGCATTTT
CDR3 protein: CASSRTGGQWRVQPQHF

J gene: TRBJ2-3
V gene: TRBV6-5
clone size: -
D gene: -
CDR3 DNA: TGTGCCAGCAGTTACGTGGATACAAGCACAGATACGCAGTATTTT
CDR3 protein: CASSYVDTSTDTQYF

J gene: TRBJ2-1
V gene: TRBV28
clone size: -
D gene: TRBD1
CDR3 DNA: TGTGCCAGCAGCACGACAGGGGATGAGCAGTTCTTC
CDR3 protein: CASSTTGDEQFF

J gene: TRBJ2-2
V gene: TRBV7-9
clone size: -
D gene: -
CDR3 DNA: TGTGCCAGCAGTTCGGACAGCCCACCGAACACCGGGGAGCTGTTTTTT
CDR3 protein: CASSSDSPPNTGELFF

J gene: TRBJ2-1
V gene: TRBV5-4
clone size: -
D gene: -
CDR3 DNA: TGTGCCAGCAGCTTTTCCAACTCCAATGAGCAGTTCTTC
CDR3 protein: CASSFSNSNEQFF

J gene: TRBJ1-5
V gene: TRBV4-2
clone size: -
D gene: -
CDR3 DNA: TGTGCCAGCAGCCAAGAGGGACGGCTATATCAGCCCCAGCATTTT
CDR3 protein: CASSQEGRLYQPQHF

J gene: TRBJ1-2
V gene: TRBV5-4
clone size: once
D gene: -
CDR3 DNA: TGTGCCAGCAGCTTGTACGCGGATGTCAACTATGGCTACACCTTC
CDR3 protein: CASSLYADVNYGYTF

J gene: TRBJ1-4
V gene: TRBV11-2
clone size: -
D gene: -
CDR3 DNA: TGTGCCAGCAGCTTAAGCAGGGGCCCGAATGAAAAACTGTTTTTT
CDR3 protein: CASSLSRGPNEKLFF

J gene: TRBJ1-2
V gene: TRBV19
clone size: -
D gene: -
CDR3 DNA: TGTGCCAGTTGGCAGGGAATCGATGGCTACACCTTC
CDR3 protein: CASWQGIDGYTF

J gene: TRBJ2-1
V gene: TRBV20-1
clone size: once
D gene: -
CDR3 DNA: TGCAGTGCTAGTAGTGAGCAGTTCTTC
CDR3 protein: CSASSEQFF

J gene: TRBJ2-7
V gene: TRBV7-8
clone size: -
D gene: TRBD2
CDR3 DNA: TGTGCCAGCAGTCGTAGCGGGAGAGGTTCCTACGAGCAGTACTTC
CDR3 protein: CASSRSGRGSYEQYF

J gene: TRBJ2-7
V gene: TRBV27
clone size: -
D gene: TRBD1
CDR3 DNA: TGTGCCAGCAGGGGACAGGAGAACTACGAGCAGTACTTC
CDR3 protein: CASRGQENYEQYF

J gene: TRBJ2-5
V gene: TRBV7-9
clone size: -
D gene: -
CDR3 DNA: TGTGCCAGCAGCTCCTGGGTGCGCGAGACCCAGTACTTC
CDR3 protein: CASSSWVRETQYF

J gene: TRBJ1-6
V gene: TRBV7-6
clone size: -
D gene: -
CDR3 DNA: TGTGCCAGCAGCACCCTACAGGACGTGAAGTCACCCCTCCACTTT
CDR3 protein: CASSTLQDVKSPLHF

J gene: TRBJ2-2
V gene: TRBV11-2
clone size: -
D gene: -
CDR3 DNA: TGTGCCAGCAGCTTATTAGGGGGAGGTACCGGGGAGCTGTTTTTT
CDR3 protein: CASSLLGGGTGELFF

J gene: TRBJ2-6
V gene: TRBV15
clone size: -
D gene: -
CDR3 DNA: TGTGCCACCAGCGGGGTTTGGCAGGAAAACTCTGGGGCCAACGTCCTGACTTTC
CDR3 protein: CATSGVWQENSGANVLTF

J gene: TRBJ1-1
V gene: TRBV4-1
clone size: -
D gene: -
CDR3 DNA: TGCGCCAGCAGCCAAGAAGGGGGGATCACTGAAGCTTTCTTT
CDR3 protein: CASSQEGGITEAFF